This TCR beta chain was found in a study of PD-1 blockade in classical Hodgkin lymphoma. Study results and caveats: Complete responders showed a baseline diversity that resembled the diversity of newly diagnosed patients. CD8+ TCR diversity did not rise significantly by C4D1, unlike CD4+.

Documented time point: cycle 4 day 1 (C4D1), after about 6 weeks of nivolumab. Every patient relapsed after autologous stem cell transplantation, and brentuximab vedotin exposure varied. On this clone: Its specificity is unknown.

This table comes from immunoSEQ multiplex PCR, and its TCRdb copy is limited to in-frame clones, with some not included. The data contain about 51,000 clones, approximately 80% of them singletons. Germline CDR1 reads SGHDT; CDR2 reads YYEEEE. The CDR3 is 13 residues long. Trimming stripped 0 bases from V and 6 bases from J, with 9 bases between. Sample: peripheral blood mononuclear cells (PBMCs), taken before the fourth cycle of nivolumab. The V and J genes are TRBV5-6 and TRBJ1-2, with D unclear. The source is a human donor with classical Hodgkin lymphoma. CDR3 sequence reads: CASSLAGIHGYTF. CDR3 nucleotide sequence: TGTGCCAGCAGCTTGGCAGGTATCCATGGCTACACCTTC. The whole variable domain, filled in from reference TRBV5-6 and TRBJ1-2, reads DAGVTQSPTHLIKTRGQQVTLRCSPKSGHDTVSWYQQALGQGPQFIFQYYEEEERQRGNFPDRFSGHQFPNYSSELNVNALLLGDSALYLCASSLAGIHGYTFGSGTRLTVV.